The clone carrying this T cell receptor (beta chain) has more than one count but fewer than ten. Its specificity is unknown. The data belong to a study of T-cell memory formation after mild COVID-19. Study information: Each donor largely had its own TCR clusters.

TCRdb ran MiXCR on the 5' RACE reads and lists one entry per CDR3 protein. The repertoire includes roughly 150,000 distinct CDR3 sequences, around 13% of them detected once, and approximately 14% sits in the top ten. Whole-study results and caveats: Pre-infection memory held some responding clones, suggesting pre-existing cross-reactive T cells responded. Clones contracting across day 15 to 85 had a balanced CD4/CD8 profile; later expanding clones leaned CD4+.

The sample taken for sequencing was PBMCs or a T cell subset sorted from them (not recorded which). This TCR derives from an adult woman who had mild COVID-19 (a few samples of this study predate the infection). Cell type and time point are not known.

The CDR3, as DNA: TGTGCCAGCAGCCAGGAGATTAACACCGGGGAGCTGTTTTTT. It is translated as CASSQEINTGELFF. V and J are TRBV14 and TRBJ2-2; no firm D call. This CDR3 has 14 residues. Trimming shortened V by 3 bases and J by 2 bases, and 7 bases separated the two germline ends. The germline CDR1 and CDR2 sequences are SGHDN and FVKESK.